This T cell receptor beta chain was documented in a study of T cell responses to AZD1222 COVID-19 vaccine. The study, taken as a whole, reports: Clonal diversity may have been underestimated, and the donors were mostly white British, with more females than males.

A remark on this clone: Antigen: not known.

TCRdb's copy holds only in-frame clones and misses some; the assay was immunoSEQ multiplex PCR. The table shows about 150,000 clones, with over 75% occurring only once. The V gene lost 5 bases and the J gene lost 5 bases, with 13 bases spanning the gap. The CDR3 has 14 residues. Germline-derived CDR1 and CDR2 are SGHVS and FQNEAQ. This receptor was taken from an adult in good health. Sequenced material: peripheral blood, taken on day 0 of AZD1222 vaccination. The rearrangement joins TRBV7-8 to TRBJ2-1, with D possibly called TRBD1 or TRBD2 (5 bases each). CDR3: CASSPHEGNNEQFF. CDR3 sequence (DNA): TGTGCCAGCAGCCCCCACGAGGGGAACAATGAGCAGTTCTTC.